The entry below gives a single T cell receptor beta chain sequence along with its context. Germline CDR1 and CDR2: SEHNR and FQNEAQ (reference sequence). The CDR3 has 14 amino acids. Trimming at V came to 3 bases and at J to 6 bases, leaving 8 bases not matched to a gene. PCR primers comprised 60 Vbeta and 13 Jbeta primers. As processed by the authors: In a later analysis, of around 85 million unique beta chains, approximately 10 million appeared in at least two donors. The data were produced by immunoSEQ multiplex PCR, yet TCRdb's version contains in-frame clones alone and is incomplete. The V and J calls and clone size were taken over from that table, and D and trimming were inferred from the DNA. Of under 200,000 clones listed, around 72% are singletons. The record originates from a study of cytomegalovirus exposure and HLA in healthy donors.

This TCR was sampled from a man between 18 and 35 years old in good health and CMV-seronegative. Input material: PBMCs. The chain links TRBV7-9 to TRBJ2-7; TRBD2 matches 7 bases. This CDR3 is CASSFRGGLGEQYF. The CDR3 coding sequence is TGTGCCAGCAGCTTCCGGGGAGGGCTCGGCGAGCAGTACTTC.